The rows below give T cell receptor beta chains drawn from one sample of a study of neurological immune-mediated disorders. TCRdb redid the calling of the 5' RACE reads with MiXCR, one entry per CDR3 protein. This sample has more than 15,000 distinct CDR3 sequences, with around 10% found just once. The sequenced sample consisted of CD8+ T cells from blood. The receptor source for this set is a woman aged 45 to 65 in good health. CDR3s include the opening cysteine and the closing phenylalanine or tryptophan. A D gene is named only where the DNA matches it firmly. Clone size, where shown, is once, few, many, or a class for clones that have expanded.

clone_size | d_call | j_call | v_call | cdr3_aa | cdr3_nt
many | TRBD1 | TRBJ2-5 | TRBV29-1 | CSVGDRGGGQETQYF | TGCAGCGTTGGAGACAGGGGAGGAGGCCAAGAGACCCAGTACTTC
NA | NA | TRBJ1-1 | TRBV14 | CASSRHTSGEAFF | TGTGCCAGCAGCCGCCACACATCGGGCGAAGCTTTCTTT
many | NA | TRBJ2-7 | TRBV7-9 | CASRPPADPYEQYF | TGTGCCAGCAGGCCCCCAGCCGACCCCTACGAGCAGTACTTC
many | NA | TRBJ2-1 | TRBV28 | CASSTRANEQFF | TGTGCCAGCAGTACCCGGGCCAATGAGCAGTTCTTC
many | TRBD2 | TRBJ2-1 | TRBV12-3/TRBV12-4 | CASSQTSGRAHEQFF | TGTGCCAGCAGTCAGACTAGCGGGAGGGCACATGAGCAGTTCTTC
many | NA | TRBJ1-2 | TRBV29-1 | CSVQQANYGYTF | TGCAGCGTTCAACAGGCTAACTATGGCTACACCTTC
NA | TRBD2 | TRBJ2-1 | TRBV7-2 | CASSFSGEAYGQFF | TGTGCCAGCAGCTTCAGCGGGGAGGCCTATGGGCAGTTCTTC
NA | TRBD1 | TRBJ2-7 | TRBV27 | CASSLKGTGVYYEQYF | TGTGCCAGCAGTTTAAAGGGGACAGGGGTTTACTACGAGCAGTACTTC
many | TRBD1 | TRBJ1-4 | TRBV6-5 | CASGTGEEKLFF | TGTGCCTCCGGGACAGGCGAGGAAAAACTGTTTTTT
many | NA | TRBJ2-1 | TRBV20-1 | CSVKTRADNEQFF | TGCAGTGTCAAGACTAGAGCCGACAATGAGCAGTTCTTC
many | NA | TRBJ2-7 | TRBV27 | CASSPDGSYEQYF | TGTGCCAGCAGTCCGGACGGTTCCTACGAGCAGTACTTC
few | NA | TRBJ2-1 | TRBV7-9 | CASSPALGNEQFF | TGTGCCAGCAGCCCCGCCTTGGGGAATGAGCAGTTCTTC
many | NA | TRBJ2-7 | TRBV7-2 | CASSPGTPRYF | TGTGCCAGCAGCCCCGGGACCCCACGGTACTTC
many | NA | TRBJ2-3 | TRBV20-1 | CSARDLGSDTQYF | TGCAGTGCTAGAGATCTTGGCTCAGATACGCAGTATTTT
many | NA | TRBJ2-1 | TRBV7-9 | CASSVKSPPNNEQFF | TGTGCCAGCAGCGTCAAAAGTCCCCCCAACAATGAGCAGTTCTTC
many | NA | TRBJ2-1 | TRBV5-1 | CASSLENTEQFF | TGCGCCAGCAGCTTGGAAAACACGGAGCAGTTCTTC
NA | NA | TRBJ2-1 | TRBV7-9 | CASSYSDRRGEQFF | TGTGCCAGCAGCTACTCGGACAGGCGGGGTGAGCAGTTCTTC
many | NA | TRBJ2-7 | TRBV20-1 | CSAREGPEQYF | TGCAGTGCTAGAGAGGGGCCCGAGCAGTACTTC
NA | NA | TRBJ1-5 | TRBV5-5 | CASSLGGSGSNQPQHF | TGTGCCAGCAGCTTAGGGGGATCCGGGTCCAATCAGCCCCAGCATTTT
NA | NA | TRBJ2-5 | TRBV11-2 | CASSLTGREETQYF | TGTGCCAGCAGCTTGACAGGGAGGGAAGAGACCCAGTACTTC
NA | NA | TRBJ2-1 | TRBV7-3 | CASSLTGSSYNEQFF | TGTGCCAGCAGCTTAACCGGAAGCTCCTACAATGAGCAGTTCTTC
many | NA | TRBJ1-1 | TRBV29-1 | CSVDGTSNTEAFF | TGCAGCGTTGACGGGACCTCGAACACTGAAGCTTTCTTT
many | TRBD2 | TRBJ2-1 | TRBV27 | CASSLSGLAGDKQFF | TGTGCCAGCAGTTTGTCGGGACTAGCGGGAGATAAGCAGTTCTTC
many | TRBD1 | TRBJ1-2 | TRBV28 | CASSPATGSNYGYTF | TGTGCCAGCAGTCCGGCGACAGGGTCTAACTATGGCTACACCTTC
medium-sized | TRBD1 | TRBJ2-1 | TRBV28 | CASSFPTGGIIDEQFF | TGTGCCAGCAGTTTCCCGACAGGGGGGATCATAGATGAGCAGTTCTTC
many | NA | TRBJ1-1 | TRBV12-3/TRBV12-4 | CASRFQPNTEAFF | TGTGCCAGCAGATTTCAACCGAACACTGAAGCTTTCTTT
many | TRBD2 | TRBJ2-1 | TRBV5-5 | CASSLVPSGASLNEQFF | TGTGCCAGCAGCTTGGTTCCTAGCGGGGCCTCACTCAATGAGCAGTTCTTC
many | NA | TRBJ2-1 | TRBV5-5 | CASSLERNNEQFF | TGTGCCAGCAGCTTGGAACGGAACAATGAGCAGTTCTTC
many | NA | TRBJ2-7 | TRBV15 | CATSRVGESYEQYF | TGTGCCACCAGCAGAGTGGGAGAATCCTACGAGCAGTACTTC
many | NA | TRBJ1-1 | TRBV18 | CASSPLLGGPSMNTEAFF | TGTGCCAGCTCACCCCTCTTGGGGGGCCCTTCCATGAACACTGAAGCTTTCTTT
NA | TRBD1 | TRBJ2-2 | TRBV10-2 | CASSESGQAPPGELFF | TGCGCCAGCAGTGAGTCTGGACAGGCACCGCCCGGGGAGCTGTTTTTT
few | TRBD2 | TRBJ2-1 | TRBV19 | CASSGSLAGGYEQFF | TGTGCCAGTAGTGGTAGCCTGGCGGGGGGTTATGAGCAGTTCTTC
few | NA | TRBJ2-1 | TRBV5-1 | CASSRGNSYNEQFF | TGCGCCAGCAGCAGGGGCAACTCCTACAATGAGCAGTTCTTC
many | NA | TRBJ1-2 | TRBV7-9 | CASSPRVLEGSPGYTF | TGTGCCAGCAGCCCGAGGGTCCTGGAAGGGAGTCCTGGCTACACCTTC
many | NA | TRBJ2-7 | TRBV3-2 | CASSLARVDEQYF | TGTGCCAGCAGCCTCGCTAGGGTCGACGAGCAGTACTTC
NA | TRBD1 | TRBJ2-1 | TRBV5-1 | CASSSGRDRGSNEQFF | TGCGCCAGCAGCTCGGGGAGGGACAGGGGGTCCAATGAGCAGTTCTTC
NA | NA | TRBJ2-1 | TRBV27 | CASRPVTGRYNEQFF | TGTGCCAGCAGGCCGGTAACGGGCCGCTACAATGAGCAGTTCTTC
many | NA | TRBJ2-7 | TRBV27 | CASRIAAAYEQYF | TGTGCCAGCAGAATAGCGGCAGCCTACGAGCAGTACTTC
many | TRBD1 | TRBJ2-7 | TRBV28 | CASSSHRGQTYEQYF | TGTGCCAGCAGTTCTCACAGGGGGCAAACCTACGAGCAGTACTTC
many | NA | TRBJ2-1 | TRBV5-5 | CASSSTSAPGQRIYNEQFF | TGTGCCAGCAGCTCGACAAGTGCTCCGGGACAAAGAATCTACAATGAGCAGTTCTTC
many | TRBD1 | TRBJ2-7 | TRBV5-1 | CASSFRGQGDYEQYF | TGCGCCAGCAGCTTTAGAGGACAGGGGGATTACGAGCAGTACTTC
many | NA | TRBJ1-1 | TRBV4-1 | CASRQADTEAFF | TGCGCCAGCCGACAGGCCGACACTGAAGCTTTCTTT
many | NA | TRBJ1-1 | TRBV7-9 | CASSAAGADTEAFF | TGTGCCAGCAGCGCAGCCGGGGCAGACACTGAAGCTTTCTTT
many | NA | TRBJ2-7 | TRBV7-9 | CASSIRDTTYEQYF | TGTGCCAGCAGCATCCGGGACACAACTTACGAGCAGTACTTC
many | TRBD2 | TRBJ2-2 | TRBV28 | CASSQTGTRITGELFF | TGTGCCAGCAGTCAAACCGGGACTAGAATAACCGGGGAGCTGTTTTTT
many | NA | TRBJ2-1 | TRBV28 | CASSGGAEQFF | TGTGCCAGCAGCGGGGGTGCCGAGCAGTTCTTC
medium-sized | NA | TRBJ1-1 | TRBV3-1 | CASSQAPRVHTEAFF | TGTGCCAGCAGCCAAGCACCAAGGGTTCACACTGAAGCTTTCTTT
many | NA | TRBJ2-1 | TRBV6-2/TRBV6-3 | CASSPGGFNEQFF | TGTGCCAGCTCCCCCGGGGGTTTTAATGAGCAGTTCTTC
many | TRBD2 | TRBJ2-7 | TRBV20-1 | CSARPRGLADSYEQYF | TGCAGTGCTAGACCCAGGGGACTAGCGGACTCCTACGAGCAGTACTTC
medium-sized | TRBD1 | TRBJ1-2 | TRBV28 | CASNFVGRGRGYTF | TGTGCCAGCAACTTCGTGGGCAGGGGGCGTGGCTACACCTTC
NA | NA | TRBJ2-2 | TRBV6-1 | CASSGNRDTGELFF | TGTGCCAGCAGTGGCAACAGGGACACCGGGGAGCTGTTTTTT
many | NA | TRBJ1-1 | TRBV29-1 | CSVARQAEAFF | TGCAGCGTTGCTCGACAAGCTGAAGCTTTCTTT
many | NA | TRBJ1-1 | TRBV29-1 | CSVGMGEAFF | TGCAGCGTTGGGATGGGCGAAGCTTTCTTT